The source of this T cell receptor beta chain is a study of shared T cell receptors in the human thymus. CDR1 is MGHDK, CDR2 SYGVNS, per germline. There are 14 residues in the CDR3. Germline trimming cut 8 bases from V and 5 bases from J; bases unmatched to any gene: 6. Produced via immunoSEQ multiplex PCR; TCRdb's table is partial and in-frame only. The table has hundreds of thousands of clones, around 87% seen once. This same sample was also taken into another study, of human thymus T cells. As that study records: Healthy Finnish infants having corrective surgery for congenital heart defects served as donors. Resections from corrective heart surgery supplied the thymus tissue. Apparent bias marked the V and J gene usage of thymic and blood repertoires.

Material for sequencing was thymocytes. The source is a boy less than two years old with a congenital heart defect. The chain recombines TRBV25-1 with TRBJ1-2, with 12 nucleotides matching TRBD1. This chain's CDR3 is CASSGQGAVYGYTF. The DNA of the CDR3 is TGTGCCAGCTCGGGACAGGGGGCTGTATATGGCTACACCTTC.